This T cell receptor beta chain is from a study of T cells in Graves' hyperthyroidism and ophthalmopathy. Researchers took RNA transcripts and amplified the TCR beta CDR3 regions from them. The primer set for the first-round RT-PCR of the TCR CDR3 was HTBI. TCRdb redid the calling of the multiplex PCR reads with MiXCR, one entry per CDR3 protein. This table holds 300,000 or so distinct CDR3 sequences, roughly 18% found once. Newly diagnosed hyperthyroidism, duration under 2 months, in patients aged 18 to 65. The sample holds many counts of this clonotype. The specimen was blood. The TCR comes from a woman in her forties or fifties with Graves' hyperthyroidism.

In DNA, the CDR3 is TGCGCCAGCAGTTCCGTAGATACGCAGTATTTT. Amino acids: CASSSVDTQYF. The chain uses TRBV5-1 and TRBJ2-3; D gene unclear. Trimming took 5 bases from V and 5 from J, leaving 6 bases between them. The CDR3 is 11 residues long. The germline CDR1 and CDR2 sequences are SGHRS and YFSETQ.